This TCR beta chain was profiled in a study of T cell responses to AZD1222 COVID-19 vaccine. Overall study results and limits: Spike-specific TCRs gained breadth and depth after people received two AZD1222 doses. Among vaccine-associated CD4 TCRs, coverage spanned spike, with dominance at 160-218 and 743-854.

Profiling relied on immunoSEQ multiplex PCR, and the TCRdb table lists in-frame clones only, not all of them. This sample has 120,000 to 150,000 clones, with about 92% found just once. Notes on this clone: The antigen remains unidentified.

The TCR sequence derives from an adult who received the AZD1222 COVID-19 vaccine. The specimen comprised peripheral blood, sampled 28 days after the second AZD1222 dose.

Here the CDR3 DNA reads TGTGCCAGCTCACCACCGACGACAGATACGCAGTATTTT. This codes for CASSPPTTDTQYF. The J gene is TRBJ2-3, the V gene TRBV18, with unresolved D. V lost 0 bases and J 3 bases, leaving 4 bases between the germline ends. There are 13 residues in the CDR3. The germline gives CDR1 KGHSH, CDR2 LQKENI.